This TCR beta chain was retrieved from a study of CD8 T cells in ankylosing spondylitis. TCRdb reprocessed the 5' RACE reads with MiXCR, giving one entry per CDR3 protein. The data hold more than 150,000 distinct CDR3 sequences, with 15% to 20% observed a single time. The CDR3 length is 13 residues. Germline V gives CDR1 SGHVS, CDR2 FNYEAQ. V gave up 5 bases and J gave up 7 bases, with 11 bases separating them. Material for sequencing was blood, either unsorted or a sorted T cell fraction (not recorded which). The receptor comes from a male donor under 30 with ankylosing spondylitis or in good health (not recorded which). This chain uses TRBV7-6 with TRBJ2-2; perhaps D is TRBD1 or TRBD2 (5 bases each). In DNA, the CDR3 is TGTGCCAGCAGCACTAGGGGTGGCGGGGAGCTGTTTTTT. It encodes CASSTRGGGELFF.